This T cell receptor beta chain was documented in a study of blood T cell repertoires in COVID-19. Whole-study context: Samples came from the United States, Italy and Spain, spanning acute and convalescent COVID-19. The analysed material was cDNA or gDNA that came from T cells, B-cell-depleted T cells, or PBMCs.

Trimming removed 0 bases at V and 5 bases at J, with 18 bases between. The CDR3 length is 16 residues. Germline V lookup: CDR1 SGDLS, CDR2 YYNGEE. As originally analysed: Reference gene primer amplification gave nucleated cell count estimates. TCRdb's table, derived via immunoSEQ multiplex PCR, lists solely in-frame clones and lacks some. V and J calls and clone size are those listed in that table; D and trimming were worked out from the DNA. The sample shows 400,000 to 550,000 clones, 85% to 90% of them seen only once. Material for sequencing was peripheral blood. The receptor comes from a woman younger than 45 with acute or convalescent COVID-19. The chain links TRBV9 to TRBJ2-7, with D possibly being TRBD2 (5 bases). The CDR3 region is CASSVEGLRVMDEQYF. In DNA form, the CDR3 reads TGTGCCAGCAGCGTAGAAGGTTTGCGGGTTATGGACGAGCAGTACTTC.